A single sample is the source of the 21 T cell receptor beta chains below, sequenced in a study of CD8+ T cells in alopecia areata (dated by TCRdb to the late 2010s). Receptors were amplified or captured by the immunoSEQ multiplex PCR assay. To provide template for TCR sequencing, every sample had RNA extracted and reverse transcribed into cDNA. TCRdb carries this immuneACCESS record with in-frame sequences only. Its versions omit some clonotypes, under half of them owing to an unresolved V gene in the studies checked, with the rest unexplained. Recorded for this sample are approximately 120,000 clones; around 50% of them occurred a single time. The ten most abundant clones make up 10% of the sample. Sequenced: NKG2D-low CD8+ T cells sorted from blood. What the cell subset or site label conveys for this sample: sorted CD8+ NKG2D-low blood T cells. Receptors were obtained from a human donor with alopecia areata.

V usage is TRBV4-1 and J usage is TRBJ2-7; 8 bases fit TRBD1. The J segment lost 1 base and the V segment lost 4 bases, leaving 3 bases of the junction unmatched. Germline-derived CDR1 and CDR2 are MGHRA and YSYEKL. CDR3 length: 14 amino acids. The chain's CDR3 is CASSPRTGSYEQYF. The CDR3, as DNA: TGCGCCAGCAGCCCGAGGACAGGGTCCTACGAGCAGTACTTC.

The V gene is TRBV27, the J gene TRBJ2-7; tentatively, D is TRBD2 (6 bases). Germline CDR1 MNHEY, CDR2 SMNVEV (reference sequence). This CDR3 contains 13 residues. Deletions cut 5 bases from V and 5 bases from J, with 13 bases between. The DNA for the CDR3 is TGTGCCAGCAGTACCGGGACTGGAAACGAGCAGTACTTC. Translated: CASSTGTGNEQYF.

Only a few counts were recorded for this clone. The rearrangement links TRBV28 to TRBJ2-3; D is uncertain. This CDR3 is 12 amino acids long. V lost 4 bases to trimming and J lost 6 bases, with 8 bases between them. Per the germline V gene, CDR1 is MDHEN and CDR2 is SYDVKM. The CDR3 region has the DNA TGTGCCAGCAGTTCCGTGTTGGATACGCAGTATTTT. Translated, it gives CASSSVLDTQYF. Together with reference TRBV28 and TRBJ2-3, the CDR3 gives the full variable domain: DVKVTQSSRYLVKRTGEKVFLECVQDMDHENMFWYRQDPGLGLRLIYFSYDVKMKEKGDIPEGYSVSREKKERFSLILESASTNQTSMYLCASSSVLDTQYFGPGTRLTVL.

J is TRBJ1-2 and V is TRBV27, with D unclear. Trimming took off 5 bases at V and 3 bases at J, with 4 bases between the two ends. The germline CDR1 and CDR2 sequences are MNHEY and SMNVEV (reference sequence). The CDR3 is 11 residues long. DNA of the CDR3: TGTGCCAGCAGTGATTACTATGGCTACACCTTC. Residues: CASSDYYGYTF.

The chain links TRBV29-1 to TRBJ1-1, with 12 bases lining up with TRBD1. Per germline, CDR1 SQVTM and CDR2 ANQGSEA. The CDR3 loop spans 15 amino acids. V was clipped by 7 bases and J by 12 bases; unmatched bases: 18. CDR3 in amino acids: CSGNPDRGQGAITFF. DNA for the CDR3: TGCAGCGGTAATCCAGACCGGGGACAGGGGGCGATAACTTTCTTT.

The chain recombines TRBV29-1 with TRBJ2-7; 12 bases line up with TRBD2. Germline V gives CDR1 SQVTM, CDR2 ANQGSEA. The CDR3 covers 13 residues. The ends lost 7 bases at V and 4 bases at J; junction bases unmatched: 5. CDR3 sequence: CSALAGGQYEQYF. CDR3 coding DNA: TGCAGCGCGCTAGCGGGAGGGCAATACGAGCAGTACTTC.

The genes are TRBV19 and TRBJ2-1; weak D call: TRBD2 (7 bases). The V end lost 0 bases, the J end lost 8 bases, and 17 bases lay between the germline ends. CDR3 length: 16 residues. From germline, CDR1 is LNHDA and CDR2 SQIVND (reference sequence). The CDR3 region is CASSIEGGPPSDEQFF. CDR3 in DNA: TGTGCCAGTAGTATAGAGGGGGGGCCCCCCTCGGATGAGCAGTTCTTC.

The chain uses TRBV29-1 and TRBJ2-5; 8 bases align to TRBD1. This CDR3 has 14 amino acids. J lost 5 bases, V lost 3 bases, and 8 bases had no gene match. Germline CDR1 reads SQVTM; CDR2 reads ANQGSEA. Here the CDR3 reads CSVDLGQGSETQYF. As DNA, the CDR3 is TGCAGCGTTGATCTAGGACAGGGAAGTGAGACCCAGTACTTC.

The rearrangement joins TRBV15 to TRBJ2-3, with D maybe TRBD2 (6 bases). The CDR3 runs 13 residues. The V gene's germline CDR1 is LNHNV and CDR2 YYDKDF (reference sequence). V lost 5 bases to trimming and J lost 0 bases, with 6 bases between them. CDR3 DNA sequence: TGTGCCACCAGCGGGGGGAGCACAGATACGCAGTATTTT. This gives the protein CATSGGSTDTQYF.

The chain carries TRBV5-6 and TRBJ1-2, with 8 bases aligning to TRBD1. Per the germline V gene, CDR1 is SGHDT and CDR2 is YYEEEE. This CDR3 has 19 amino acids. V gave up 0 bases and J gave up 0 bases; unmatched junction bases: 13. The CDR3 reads CASSLGGWDRLSTNYGYTF. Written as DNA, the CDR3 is TGTGCCAGCAGCTTGGGTGGTTGGGACAGGCTATCTACTAACTATGGCTACACCTTC.

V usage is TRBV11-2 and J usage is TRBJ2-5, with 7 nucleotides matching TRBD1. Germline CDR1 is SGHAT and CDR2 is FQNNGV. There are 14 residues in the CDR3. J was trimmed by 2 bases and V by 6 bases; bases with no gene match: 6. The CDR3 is CASSYGRGQETQYF. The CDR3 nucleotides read TGTGCCAGCAGTTATGGCAGGGGGCAAGAGACCCAGTACTTC.

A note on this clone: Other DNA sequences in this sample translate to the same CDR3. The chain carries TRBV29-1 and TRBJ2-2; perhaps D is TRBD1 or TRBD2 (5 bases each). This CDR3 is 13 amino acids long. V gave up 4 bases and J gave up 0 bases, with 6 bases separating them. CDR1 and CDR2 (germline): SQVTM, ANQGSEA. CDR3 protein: CSVVGANTGELFF. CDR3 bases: TGCAGCGTTGTGGGGGCGAACACCGGGGAGCTGTTTTTT.

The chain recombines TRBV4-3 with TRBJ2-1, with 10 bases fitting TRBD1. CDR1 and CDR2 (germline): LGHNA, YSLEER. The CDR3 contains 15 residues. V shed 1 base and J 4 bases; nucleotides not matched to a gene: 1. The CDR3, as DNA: TGCGCCAGCAGCCAAGGGGACAGGGGATACAATGAGCAGTTCTTC. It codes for CASSQGDRGYNEQFF.

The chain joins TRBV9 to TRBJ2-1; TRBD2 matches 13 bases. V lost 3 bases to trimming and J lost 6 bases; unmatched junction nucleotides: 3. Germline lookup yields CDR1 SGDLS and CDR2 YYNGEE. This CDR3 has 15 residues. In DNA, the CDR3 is TGTGCCAGCAGCGCCGGGACTAGCGGGACCAATGAGCAGTTCTTC. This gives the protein CASSAGTSGTNEQFF.

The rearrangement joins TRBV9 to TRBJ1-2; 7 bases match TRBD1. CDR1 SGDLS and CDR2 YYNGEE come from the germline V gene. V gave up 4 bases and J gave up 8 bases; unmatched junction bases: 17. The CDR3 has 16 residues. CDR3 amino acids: CASSPNRRGTVAGYTF. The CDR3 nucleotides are TGTGCCAGCAGCCCCAACCGGCGGGGGACAGTAGCAGGCTACACCTTC.

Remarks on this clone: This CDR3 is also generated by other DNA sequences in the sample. CDR3 sequence: CSVEQGTNYGYTF. CDR3 nucleotide sequence: TGCAGCGTTGAACAAGGGACGAACTATGGCTACACCTTC. The chain couples TRBV29-1 to TRBJ1-2; D perhaps matches TRBD1 (5 bases). The CDR3 covers 13 residues. The V and J ends lost 2 bases and 2 bases respectively, with 9 bases between them. Looked up from germline, CDR1 is SQVTM and CDR2 is ANQGSEA.

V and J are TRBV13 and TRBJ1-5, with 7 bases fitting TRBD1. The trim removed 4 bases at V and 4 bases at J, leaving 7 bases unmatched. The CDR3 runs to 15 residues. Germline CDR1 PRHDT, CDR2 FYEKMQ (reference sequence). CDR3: CASSSYSTGNQPQHF. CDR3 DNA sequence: TGTGCCAGCAGCTCGTACTCGACAGGGAATCAGCCCCAGCATTTT. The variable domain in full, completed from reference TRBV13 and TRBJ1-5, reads AAGVIQSPRHLIKEKRETATLKCYPIPRHDTVYWYQQGPGQDPQFLISFYEKMQSDKGSIPDRFSAQQFSDYHSELNMSSLELGDSALYFCASSSYSTGNQPQHFGDGTRLSIL.

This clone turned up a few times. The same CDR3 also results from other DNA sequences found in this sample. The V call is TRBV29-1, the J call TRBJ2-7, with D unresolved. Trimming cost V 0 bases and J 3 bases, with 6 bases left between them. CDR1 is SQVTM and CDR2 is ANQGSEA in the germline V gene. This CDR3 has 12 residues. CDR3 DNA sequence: TGCAGCGTTGAAGATGAGAGCTACGAGCAGTACTTC. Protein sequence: CSVEDESYEQYF.

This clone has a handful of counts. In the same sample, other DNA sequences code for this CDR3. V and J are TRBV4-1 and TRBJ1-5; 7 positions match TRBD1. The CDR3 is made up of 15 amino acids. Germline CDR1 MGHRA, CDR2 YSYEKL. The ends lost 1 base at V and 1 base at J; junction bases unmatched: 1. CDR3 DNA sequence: TGCGCCAGCAGCCAAGGACAGGGAAGCAATCAGCCCCAGCATTTT. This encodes CASSQGQGSNQPQHF.

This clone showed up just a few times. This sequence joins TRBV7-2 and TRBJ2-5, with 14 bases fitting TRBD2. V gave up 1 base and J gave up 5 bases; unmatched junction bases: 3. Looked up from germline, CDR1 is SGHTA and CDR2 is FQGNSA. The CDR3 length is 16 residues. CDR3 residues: CASSLGLAGGLETQYF. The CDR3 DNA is TGTGCCAGCAGCTTAGGACTAGCGGGAGGGCTTGAGACCCAGTACTTC.

CDR3 sequence: CSGTGQAGEQFF. CDR3 DNA: TGCAGCGGGACAGGGCAGGCGGGTGAGCAGTTCTTC. J is TRBJ2-1 and V is TRBV29-1, with 8 bases aligning to TRBD1. The germline CDR1 and CDR2 sequences are SQVTM and ANQGSEA. This CDR3 is 12 amino acids long. Unmatched junction bases numbered 8, after V lost 7 bases and J lost 9 bases.